This TCR beta chain was sequenced in a study of shared clonotypes between healthy human individuals. Points from the study as a whole: Some naive CD4 clonotypes, about 5.5%, turned up in common across four donors. Generation probabilities of non-shared clonotypes were lower (relative to those shared by all four donors).

Once extracted for a subset, genomic DNA was divided evenly among several immunoSEQ plates. The table came from immunoSEQ multiplex PCR; TCRdb's copy has only in-frame clones and leaves some out. The sample lists 2,500,000 or so clones, 92% occurring once. As to this clone: Its antigen is not known.

V was cut by 3 bases and J by 3 bases, with 15 bases left in between. The CDR3 sequence is 15 residues long. Per the germline V gene, CDR1 is SGHAT and CDR2 is FQNNGV. The receptor's source is a man between 18 and 35 years old in good health. Some clones in this sample may be carry-over from other donors' samples. The V and J genes are TRBV11-2 and TRBJ2-7, with a tentative D call TRBD2 (6 bases). Sequencing was performed on naive CD4+ T cells from PBMCs. Described subset: CD45RA+ positively selected. CDR3 residues: CASSLGRGLLYEQYF. Written as DNA, the CDR3 is TGTGCCAGCAGCTTGGGTAGGGGACTTCTCTACGAGCAGTACTTC.